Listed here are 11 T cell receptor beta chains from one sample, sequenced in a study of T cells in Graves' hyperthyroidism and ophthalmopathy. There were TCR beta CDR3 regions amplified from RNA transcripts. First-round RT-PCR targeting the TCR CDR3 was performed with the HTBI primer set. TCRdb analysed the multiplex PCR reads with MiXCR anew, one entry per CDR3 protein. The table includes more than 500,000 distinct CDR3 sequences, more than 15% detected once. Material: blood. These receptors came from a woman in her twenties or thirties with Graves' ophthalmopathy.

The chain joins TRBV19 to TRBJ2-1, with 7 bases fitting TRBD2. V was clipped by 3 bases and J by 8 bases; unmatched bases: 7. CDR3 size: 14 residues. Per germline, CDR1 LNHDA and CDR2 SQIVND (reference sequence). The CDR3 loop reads CASSIYSGRDEQFF. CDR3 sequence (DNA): TGTGCCAGTAGTATCTATAGCGGGCGCGATGAGCAGTTCTTC.

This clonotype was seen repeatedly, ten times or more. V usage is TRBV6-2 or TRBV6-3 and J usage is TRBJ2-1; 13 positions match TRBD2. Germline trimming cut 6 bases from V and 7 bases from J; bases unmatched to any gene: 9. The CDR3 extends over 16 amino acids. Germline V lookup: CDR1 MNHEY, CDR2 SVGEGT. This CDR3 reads CASRARTSGRGNEQFF. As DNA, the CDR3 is TGTGCCAGCAGGGCCAGGACTAGCGGGAGAGGGAATGAGCAGTTCTTC.

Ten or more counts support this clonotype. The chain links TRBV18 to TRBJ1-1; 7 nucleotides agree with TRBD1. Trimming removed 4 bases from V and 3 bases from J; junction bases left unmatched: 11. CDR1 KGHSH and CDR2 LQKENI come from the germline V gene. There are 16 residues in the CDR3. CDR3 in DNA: TGTGCCAGCTCACTAAGGACAGGCCAAGGTGACACTGAAGCTTTCTTT. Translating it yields CASSLRTGQGDTEAFF.

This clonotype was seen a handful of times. The CDR3 DNA follows: TGTGCCAGCAGTTATAACAGGGGGCGAGGCGGGGAGCTGTTTTTT. Protein sequence: CASSYNRGRGGELFF. The rearrangement links TRBV6-2 or TRBV6-3 to TRBJ2-2; 9 positions match TRBD1. Germline V gene sequence: CDR1 MNHEY, CDR2 SVGEGT. The trim removed 3 bases at V and 7 bases at J, leaving 6 bases unmatched. This CDR3 has 15 amino acids.

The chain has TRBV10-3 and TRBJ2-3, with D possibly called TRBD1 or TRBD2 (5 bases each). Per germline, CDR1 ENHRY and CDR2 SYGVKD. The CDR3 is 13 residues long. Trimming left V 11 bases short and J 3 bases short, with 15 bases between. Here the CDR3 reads CAFPEGQTDTQYF. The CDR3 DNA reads TGTGCCTTTCCCGAGGGGCAGACAGATACGCAGTATTTT.

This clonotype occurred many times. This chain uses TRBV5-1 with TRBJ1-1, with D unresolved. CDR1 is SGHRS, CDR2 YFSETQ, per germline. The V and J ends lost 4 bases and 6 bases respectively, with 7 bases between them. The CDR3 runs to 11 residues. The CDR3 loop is CASSKEAEAFF. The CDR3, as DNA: TGCGCCAGCAGCAAGGAAGCTGAAGCTTTCTTT.

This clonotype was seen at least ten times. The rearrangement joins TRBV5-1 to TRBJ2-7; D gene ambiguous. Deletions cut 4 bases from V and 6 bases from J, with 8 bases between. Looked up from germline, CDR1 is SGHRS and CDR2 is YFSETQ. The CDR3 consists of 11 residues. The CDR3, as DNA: TGCGCCAGCAGCGTTGACTCCGAGCAGTACTTC. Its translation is CASSVDSEQYF.

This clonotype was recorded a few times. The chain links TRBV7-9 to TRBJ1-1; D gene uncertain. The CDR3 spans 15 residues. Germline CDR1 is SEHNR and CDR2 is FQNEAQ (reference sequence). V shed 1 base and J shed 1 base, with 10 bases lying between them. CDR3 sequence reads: CASSLGYGRNTEAFF. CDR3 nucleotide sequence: TGTGCCAGCAGCTTAGGATATGGGAGGAACACTGAAGCTTTCTTT.

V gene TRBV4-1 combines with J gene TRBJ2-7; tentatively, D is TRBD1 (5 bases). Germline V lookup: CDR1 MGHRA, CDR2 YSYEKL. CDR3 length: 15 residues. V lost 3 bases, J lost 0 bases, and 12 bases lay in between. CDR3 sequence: CASSHVPTASYEQYF. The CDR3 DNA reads TGCGCCAGCAGCCATGTACCGACAGCCTCCTACGAGCAGTACTTC.

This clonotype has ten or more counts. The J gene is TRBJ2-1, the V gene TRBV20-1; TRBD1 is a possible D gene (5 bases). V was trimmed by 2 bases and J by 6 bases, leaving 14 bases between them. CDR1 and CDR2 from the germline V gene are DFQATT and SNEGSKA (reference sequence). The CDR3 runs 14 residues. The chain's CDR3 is CSARSGSLPNEQFF. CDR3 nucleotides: TGCAGTGCTAGATCAGGGTCTCTCCCCAATGAGCAGTTCTTC.

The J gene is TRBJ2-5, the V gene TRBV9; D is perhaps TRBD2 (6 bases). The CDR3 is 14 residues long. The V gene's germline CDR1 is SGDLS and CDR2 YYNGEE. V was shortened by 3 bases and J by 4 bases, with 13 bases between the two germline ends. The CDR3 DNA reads TGTGCCAGCAGCGCGGACCTAGCGCGAGAGACCCAGTACTTC. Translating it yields CASSADLARETQYF.